This TCR beta chain emerged from a study of cytomegalovirus exposure and HLA in healthy donors. The PCR contained 60 Vbeta and 13 Jbeta primers. Here immunoSEQ multiplex PCR was the method, and the copy in TCRdb shows in-frame clones only, minus some. This sample has fewer than 200,000 clones; roughly 79% occur once, and the top ten carry over 0.95%. Findings and limits, study-wide: In a later analysis, a genetic analysis reported fewer productive-TCR N-insertions in an Asian-associated ancestry cluster than the cohort average. The authors judged a highly shared variant cluster likely a sequencing artifact.

Comment on this clone: Antigen unknown.

Material for sequencing was PBMCs. The sequence was obtained from a woman in her forties or fifties in good health and CMV-seropositive.

This CDR3 reads CASSEVSREDTQYF. CDR3 nucleotides: TGTGCCAGCAGTGAGGTGTCAAGAGAAGATACGCAGTATTTT. This chain joins TRBV2 and TRBJ2-3; D remains unclear. V dropped 3 bases and J dropped 5 bases, with 12 bases sitting between them. The CDR3 length is 14 residues. CDR1 SNHLY and CDR2 FYNNEI come from the germline V gene.